This TCR beta chain was recorded in a study of CD4 T cell repertoires in COVID-19 (dated by TCRdb to the early 2020s). Broadly, across the study: To analyze cross-reactivity, CFSE-low cells were expanded with IL-2 for approximately 9 days and then labeled again and restimulated with spike proteins from other coronaviruses. The study characterized naturally processed CD4+ T cell responses to SARS-CoV-2 spike and nucleoprotein in COVID-19-recovered individuals, using TCR Vbeta sequencing to assess clonal composition. In a few recovered individuals, the TCR Vbeta repertoire of SARS-CoV-2-reactive T cells was analyzed at the subset level. What the authors observed across the whole study: Several of the most expanded SARS-CoV-2-reactive clonotypes were shared between two or all three memory subsets, suggesting intraclonal diversification. Between about 6 and 26% of SARS-CoV-2 clonotypes were also detected in secondary cultures stimulated with SARS-CoV and/or HKU1 spike, a finding consistent with cross-reactivity.

V is pared back by 0 bases and J by 1 base, with 11 bases lying between the germline termini. Taken from the germline V gene, the CDR1 and CDR2 loops are MGHDK and SYGVNS. The CDR3 sequence holds 16 residues, the cysteine and phenylalanine included. Here the CDR3 DNA is all that survives: 48 bases in frame from base 1. The library was produced with the immunoSEQ multiplex PCR assay. For the original study's pipeline: The Chao-Jaccard similarity index and the number of shared clonotypes were used to measure repertoire overlap between subsets. Drawn from immuneACCESS, this table holds only the in-frame rearrangements with V and J called that TCRdb kept. Clones are partly lost; checked studies trace under half to an unresolved V gene and leave the rest unexplained. That table supplies the V and J calls and clone size; D and trimming were determined from the DNA. This sample lists about 530 clones; approximately 21% were detected once. The ten top clones hold 15% to 20% of the sample.

According to the study, the label for this sample's time point signals: sample from a COVID-19-recovered individual after infection. Cells were CFSE-labeled and stimulated with autologous monocytes plus recombinant SARS-CoV-2 spike or nucleoprotein to obtain antigen-reactive proliferating T cell lines. Donors were patients who had recovered from mild-to-severe COVID-19. An input of 5x10^5 cells per subset was used to start the stimulated subset cultures. CD4+ total memory, central memory, effector memory and circulating T follicular helper cells were isolated from peripheral blood mononuclear cells. As concerns this clone: Its antigen is unknown. No much larger clonotype is one base removed from it; base qualities were not supplied.

The input for sequencing was central memory CD4+ T cells, cultured in vitro, taken after recovery from COVID-19. Taken with the paper, the label for cell subset or site translates to: CD4+ T central memory cells. The sequence came from a human donor who had COVID-19. The sequence links TRBV25-1 to TRBJ2-3; the D assignment is uncertain and may be TRBD1 or TRBD2, with 6 bases supporting each. The sequenced DNA is TGTGCCAGCAGTGAATATGGGGGGCACGGCACAGATACGCAGTATTTT. It is translated as CASSEYGGHGTDTQYF.